The 24 T cell receptor beta chains presented below share a single source sample, sequenced in a study of response to subunit inactivated influenza vaccine. TCRdb used MiXCR to reprocess the RT-PCR reads, holding one entry per CDR3 protein. The table includes around 520,000 distinct CDR3 sequences, 12% detected once. Sequencing used PBMCs from blood, obtained on the day of vaccination. The source is a man in his fifties or sixties who received an inactivated influenza vaccine.

Only a few counts were recorded for this clonotype. V is TRBV3-1 and J is TRBJ2-1, with D possibly TRBD1 on 6 matching bases. In germline, CDR1 is LGHDT, CDR2 YNNKEL (reference sequence). Trimming took 9 bases from V and 4 from J, leaving 10 bases between them. CDR3 size: 12 residues. CDR3 sequence reads: CASRDIYNEQFF. CDR3 sequence (DNA): TGTGCCAGTAGGGACATATACAATGAGCAGTTCTTC.

This clonotype came up many times. The chain joins TRBV3-1 to TRBJ1-3; D uncertain. Germline V gives CDR1 LGHDT, CDR2 YNNKEL (reference sequence). CDR3 length equals 14 residues. V lost 0 bases and J 4 bases, leaving 7 bases between the germline ends. CDR3 coding DNA: TGTGCCAGCAGCCAAGACTTTGGAGGAAACACCATATATTTT. This encodes CASSQDFGGNTIYF.

The table lists this clonotype with a few counts. The chain uses TRBV5-1 and TRBJ1-2, with D perhaps TRBD1 (5 bases). Germline assignment: CDR1 SGHRS and CDR2 YFSETQ. The CDR3 is 15 amino acids. V dropped 0 bases and J dropped 2 bases, with 11 bases sitting between them. CDR3 sequence reads: CASSLGSGTNYGYTF. The CDR3 nucleotides read TGCGCCAGCAGCTTGGGATCAGGGACGAACTATGGCTACACCTTC.

This sequence joins TRBV12-3 or TRBV12-4 and TRBJ2-1, with 8 bases lining up with TRBD1. J lost 7 bases, V lost 10 bases, and 21 bases had no gene match. This CDR3 comprises 17 residues. Here the CDR3 reads CATDQVGGQGAPNEQFF. The CDR3 nucleotides read TGTGCCACCGACCAAGTAGGCGGGCAGGGGGCGCCGAATGAGCAGTTCTTC.

The chain employs TRBV27 and TRBJ2-5; possibly TRBD2 for D (5 bases). Per germline, CDR1 MNHEY and CDR2 SMNVEV (reference sequence). The CDR3 length is 14 residues. V was trimmed by 7 bases and J by 4 bases, leaving 16 bases between them. The CDR3 DNA reads as TGTGCCAGCAAGAAGAACCTTGGAGGAGAGACCCAGTACTTC. This codes for CASKKNLGGETQYF.

The chain carries TRBV5-1 and TRBJ2-1; TRBD2 matches at 8 bases. The CDR3 is made up of 18 amino acids. Germline values: CDR1 SGHRS, CDR2 YFSETQ. The trim removed 0 bases at V and 0 bases at J, leaving 8 bases unmatched. DNA of the CDR3: TGCGCCAGCAGCTTGGCCTTCGGGGGGGGGCCCTCCTACAATGAGCAGTTCTTC. This translates into CASSLAFGGGPSYNEQFF.

This clonotype occurred a few times. The V gene is TRBV5-1, the J gene TRBJ1-1; D not certain. Germline CDR1 and CDR2: SGHRS and YFSETQ. The CDR3 consists of 16 residues. V was pared by 2 bases and J by 1 base, with 15 bases between. Written as DNA, the CDR3 is TGCGCCAGCAGCTTTCTCCCCGGGCCAACGAACACTGAAGCTTTCTTT. Residues: CASSFLPGPTNTEAFF.

This clonotype occurred a few times. The V call is TRBV7-8, the J call TRBJ2-5; TRBD1 might be the D (6 bases). Germline assignment: CDR1 SGHVS and CDR2 FQNEAQ. The CDR3 contains 15 residues. Trimming cost V 5 bases and J 5 bases, with 18 bases left between them. In nucleotides, the CDR3 is TGTGCCAGCAGCCAGGCCGGGACATGGGGGGAGACCCAGTACTTC. It specifies CASSQAGTWGETQYF. The entire variable domain, with the rest obtained from reference TRBV7-8 and TRBJ2-5, is as follows: GAGVSQSPRYKVAKRGQDVALRCDPISGHVSLFWYQQALGQGPEFLTYFQNEAQLDKSGLPSDRFFAERPEGSVSTLKIQRTQQEDSAVYLCASSQAGTWGETQYFGPGTRLLVL.

The J gene is TRBJ2-6, the V gene TRBV28; D is unresolved. The CDR3 totals 14 residues. Germline CDR1 reads MDHEN; CDR2 reads SYDVKM. V was clipped by 10 bases and J by 3 bases, with 13 bases between them. This chain's CDR3 is CATPAGVGANVLTF. In nucleotides, the CDR3 is TGTGCCACCCCGGCTGGAGTTGGGGCCAACGTCCTGACTTTC. Together with reference TRBV28 and TRBJ2-6, the CDR3 gives the full variable domain: DVKVTQSSRYLVKRTGEKVFLECVQDMDHENMFWYRQDPGLGLRLIYFSYDVKMKEKGDIPEGYSVSREKKERFSLILESASTNQTSMYLCATPAGVGANVLTFGAGSRLTVL.

The rearrangement links TRBV9 to TRBJ2-7; D might be TRBD1 or TRBD2, each matching 6 bases. This CDR3 has 12 residues. Germline assignment: CDR1 SGDLS and CDR2 YYNGEE. V was clipped by 4 bases and J by 6 bases, with 11 bases between them. Here the CDR3 reads CASSKGGIEQYF. The DNA of the CDR3 is TGTGCCAGCAGCAAGGGGGGAATCGAGCAGTACTTC.

There are many counts of this clonotype. V usage is TRBV20-1 and J usage is TRBJ2-3, with 7 bases identical to TRBD2. The CDR3 loop spans 17 amino acids. Trimming at V came to 2 bases and at J to 2 bases, leaving 13 bases not matched to a gene. Germline CDR1 and CDR2: DFQATT and SNEGSKA (reference sequence). CDR3 loop: CSARHEGLHTLTDTQYF. CDR3 DNA: TGCAGTGCTAGACACGAGGGACTACATACACTCACAGATACGCAGTATTTT.

In its sample, this clonotype was seen a few times. This chain links TRBV12-3 or TRBV12-4 with TRBJ2-5; D is perhaps TRBD2 (5 bases). V lost 4 bases and J lost 7, with 13 bases in between. The CDR3 has 13 amino acids. The CDR3 sequence is CASSSPDSSTQYF. CDR3 in DNA: TGTGCCAGCAGTTCACCGGACTCCTCGACCCAGTACTTC.

This clonotype has a handful of counts. The chain recombines TRBV20-1 with TRBJ1-1; 12 nucleotides agree with TRBD1. The CDR3 extends over 14 amino acids. CDR1 and CDR2 (germline): DFQATT, SNEGSKA (reference sequence). V trimming: 3 bases; J trimming: 8 bases; junction bases outside the gene matches: 7. As DNA, the CDR3 is TGCAGTGCTAGCCCGGGACAGGGGGCTTCGGAAGCTTTCTTT. Translation gives CSASPGQGASEAFF.

This clonotype was observed at least ten times. This chain joins TRBV27 and TRBJ2-7, with 14 bases that match TRBD2. J was trimmed by 3 bases and V by 4 bases; bases with no gene match: 5. The CDR3 totals 16 residues. Germline assignment: CDR1 MNHEY and CDR2 SMNVEV (reference sequence). The CDR3 nucleotides read TGTGCCAGCAGTTCGGGACTAGCGGGAGCTTTCTACGAGCAGTACTTC. Protein: CASSSGLAGAFYEQYF.

The rearrangement links TRBV20-1 to TRBJ2-7, with TRBD2 identical over 10 bases. The CDR3 has 14 residues. V was pared by 1 base and J by 7 bases, with 7 bases of the junction left unmatched. In germline, CDR1 is DFQATT, CDR2 SNEGSKA (reference sequence). The DNA of the CDR3 is TGCAGTGCTAGAGTGAAGCGGGGGGGCGGAGAGCAGTACTTC. It codes for CSARVKRGGGEQYF.

In this sample, this clonotype turned up many times. This CDR3 reads CASSRQGRETQYF. The CDR3 nucleotides are TGTGCCAGCAGTAGACAGGGAAGAGAGACCCAGTACTTC. The rearrangement links TRBV14 to TRBJ2-5; 7 bases line up with TRBD1. The CDR3 has 13 residues. The germline CDR1 and CDR2 sequences are SGHDN and FVKESK. Losses at the gene ends were 6 bases for V and 4 bases for J; bases not matched to a gene: 5.

This chain uses TRBV5-1 with TRBJ2-5; D gene uncertain. The CDR3 has 16 amino acids. Germline assignment: CDR1 SGHRS and CDR2 YFSETQ. With 0 bases removed from V and 0 bases from J, the gap between germline ends came to 12 bases. The chain's CDR3 is CASSLEGVLDQETQYF. For the CDR3, the DNA is TGCGCCAGCAGCTTGGAGGGCGTACTGGACCAAGAGACCCAGTACTTC.

This clonotype was detected only a few times. This rearrangement joins TRBV2 to TRBJ2-3; D may match TRBD1 or TRBD2 (5 bases each). This CDR3 contains 16 residues. Per the germline V gene, CDR1 is SNHLY and CDR2 is FYNNEI. Trimming removed 7 bases at V and 11 bases at J, with 28 bases between. This CDR3 is CASMLDGARMAVGQYF. Written as DNA, the CDR3 is TGTGCCAGCATGCTAGACGGGGCCCGGATGGCGGTGGGGCAGTATTTT. Complete variable domain (other parts from reference TRBV2 and TRBJ2-3): EPEVTQTPSHQVTQMGQEVILRCVPISNHLYFYWYRQILGQKVEFLVSFYNNEISEKSEIFDDQFSVERPDGSNFTLKIRSTKLEDSAMYFCASMLDGARMAVGQYFGPGTRLTVL.

This clonotype was recorded a few times. The V call is TRBV11-2, the J call TRBJ2-3, with TRBD2 matching 12 bases. V shed 5 bases, J shed 4 bases, and the junction held 13 bases outside the gene matches. The CDR3 consists of 18 residues. The germline CDR1 and CDR2 sequences are SGHAT and FQNNGV. CDR3 nucleotides: TGTGCCAGCAGCCGCAGGGCTAGCGGGAGGGCCGGGGCAGATACGCAGTATTTT. This sequence encodes CASSRRASGRAGADTQYF.

The chain combines TRBV4-1 with TRBJ2-5, with 11 positions matching TRBD2. The trim removed 4 bases at V and 1 base at J, leaving 17 bases unmatched. The CDR3 totals 20 residues. The V gene's germline CDR1 is MGHRA and CDR2 YSYEKL. In DNA form, the CDR3 reads TGCGCCAGCAGCCGACAAGGGACTAGCGGATCTGATCCCCTCCAAGAGACCCAGTACTTC. Residues: CASSRQGTSGSDPLQETQYF.

With regard to this clonotype: The junction and the germline gene differ at one end; a read error may be behind it. V is TRBV6-1 and J is TRBJ2-2; TRBD1 matches 9 bases. The CDR3 has 14 residues. Germline lookup yields CDR1 MNHNS and CDR2 SASEGT. CDR3 protein: CASSEQGATGELFF. DNA for the CDR3: TGTGCTAGCAGTGAACAGGGGGCAACCGGGGAGCTGTTTTTT.

This clonotype was detected only a few times. In nucleotides, the CDR3 is TGTGCCAGCAGCTTAGCGCCCGGGGTCGGTTGGGAAAAACTGTTTTTT. Its protein is CASSLAPGVGWEKLFF. The chain combines TRBV7-9 with TRBJ1-4; D call uncertain. Germline V gene data show CDR1 as SEHNR and CDR2 as FQNEAQ (reference sequence). Trimming took off 0 bases at V and 8 bases at J, with 16 bases between the two ends. This CDR3 has 16 amino acids.

This chain uses TRBV12-3 or TRBV12-4 with TRBJ1-5; 10 bases line up with TRBD1. CDR3 size: 15 residues. The V and J ends lost 4 bases and 0 bases, in that order; junction bases with no gene match: 0. The CDR3 loop reads CASSWTGGSNQPQHF. The CDR3 DNA reads as TGTGCCAGCAGTTGGACAGGGGGTAGCAATCAGCCCCAGCATTTT.

In this sample, this clonotype turned up many times. The chain carries TRBV12-3 or TRBV12-4 and TRBJ2-7, with D perhaps matching TRBD1 or TRBD2 (5 bases each). V was clipped by 3 bases and J by 4 bases, with 13 bases between them. The CDR3 runs to 14 residues. The CDR3 coding sequence is TGTGCCAGCAGTTTGGCAGGGAGAATTTACGAGCAGTACTTC. Translated: CASSLAGRIYEQYF.